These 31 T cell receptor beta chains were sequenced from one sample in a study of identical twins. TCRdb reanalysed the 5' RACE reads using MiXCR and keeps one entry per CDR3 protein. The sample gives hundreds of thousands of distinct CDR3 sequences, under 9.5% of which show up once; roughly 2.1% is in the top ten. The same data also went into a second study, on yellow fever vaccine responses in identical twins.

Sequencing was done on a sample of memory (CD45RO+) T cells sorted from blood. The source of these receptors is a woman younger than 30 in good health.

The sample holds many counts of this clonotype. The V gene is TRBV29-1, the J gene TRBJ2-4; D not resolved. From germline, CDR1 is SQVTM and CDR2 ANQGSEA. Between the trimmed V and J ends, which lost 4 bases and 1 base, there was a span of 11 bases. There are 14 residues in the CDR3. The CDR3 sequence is CSVAGISAKNIQYF. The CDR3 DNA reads TGCAGCGTTGCTGGGATAAGCGCCAAAAACATTCAGTACTTC.

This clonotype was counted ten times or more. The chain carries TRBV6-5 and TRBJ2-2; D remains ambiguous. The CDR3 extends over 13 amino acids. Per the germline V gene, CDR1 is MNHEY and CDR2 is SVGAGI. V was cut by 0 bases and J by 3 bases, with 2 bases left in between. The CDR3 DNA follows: TGTGCCAGCAGTTACTCTTACACCGGGGAGCTGTTTTTT. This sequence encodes CASSYSYTGELFF.

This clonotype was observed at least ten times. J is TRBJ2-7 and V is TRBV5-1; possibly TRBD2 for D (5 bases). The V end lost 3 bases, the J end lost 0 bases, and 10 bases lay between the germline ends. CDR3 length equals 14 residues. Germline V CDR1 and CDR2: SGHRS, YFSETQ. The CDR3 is CASSSEALSYEQYF. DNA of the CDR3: TGCGCCAGCAGCTCGGAGGCGCTCTCCTACGAGCAGTACTTC.

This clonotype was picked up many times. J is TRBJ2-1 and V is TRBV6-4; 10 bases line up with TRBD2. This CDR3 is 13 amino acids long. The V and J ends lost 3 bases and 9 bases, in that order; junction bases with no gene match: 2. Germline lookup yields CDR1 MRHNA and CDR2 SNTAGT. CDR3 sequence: CASSERTSGEQFF. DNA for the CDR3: TGTGCCAGCAGTGAGAGGACTAGCGGTGAGCAGTTCTTC.

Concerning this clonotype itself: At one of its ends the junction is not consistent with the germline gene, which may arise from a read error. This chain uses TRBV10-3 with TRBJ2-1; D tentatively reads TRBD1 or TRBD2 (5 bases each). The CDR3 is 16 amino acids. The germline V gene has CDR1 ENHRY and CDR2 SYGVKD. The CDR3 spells CSISESVGVAYNEQFF. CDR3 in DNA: TGTTCCATCAGTGAGTCGGTGGGGGTGGCCTACAATGAGCAGTTCTTC.

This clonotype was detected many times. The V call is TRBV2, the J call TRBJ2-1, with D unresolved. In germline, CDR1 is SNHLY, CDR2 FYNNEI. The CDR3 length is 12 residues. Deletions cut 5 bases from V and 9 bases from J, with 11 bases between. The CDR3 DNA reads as TGTGCCAGCAGTCAGCAGGTCGGTGAGCAGTTCTTC. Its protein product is CASSQQVGEQFF.

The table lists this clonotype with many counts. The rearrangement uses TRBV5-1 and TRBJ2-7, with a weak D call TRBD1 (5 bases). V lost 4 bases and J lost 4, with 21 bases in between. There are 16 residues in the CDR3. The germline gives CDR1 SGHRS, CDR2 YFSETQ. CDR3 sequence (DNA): TGCGCCAGCAGCCCGGATGCAGGGAACCCCTCTTACGAGCAGTACTTC. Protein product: CASSPDAGNPSYEQYF.

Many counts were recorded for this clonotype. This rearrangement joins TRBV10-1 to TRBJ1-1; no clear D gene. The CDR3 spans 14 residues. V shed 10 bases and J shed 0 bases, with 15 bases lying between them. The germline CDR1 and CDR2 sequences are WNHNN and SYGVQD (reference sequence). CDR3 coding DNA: TGCGCCACCCCCCCTGCGACTGTGAACACTGAAGCTTTCTTT. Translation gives CATPPATVNTEAFF.

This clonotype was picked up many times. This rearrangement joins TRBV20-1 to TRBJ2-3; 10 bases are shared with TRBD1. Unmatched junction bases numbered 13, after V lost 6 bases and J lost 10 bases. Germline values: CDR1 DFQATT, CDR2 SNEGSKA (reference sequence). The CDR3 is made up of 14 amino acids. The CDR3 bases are TGCAGTGCCCGTATCGGGACAGGGGAGATCGCGCAGTATTTT. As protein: CSARIGTGEIAQYF.

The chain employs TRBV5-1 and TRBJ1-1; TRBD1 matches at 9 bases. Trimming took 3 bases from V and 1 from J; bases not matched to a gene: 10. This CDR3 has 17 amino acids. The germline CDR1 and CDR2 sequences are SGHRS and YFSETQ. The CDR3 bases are TGCGCCAGCAGCTCAACACCACAGGGGGCTTGGAACACTGAAGCTTTCTTT. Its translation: CASSSTPQGAWNTEAFF.

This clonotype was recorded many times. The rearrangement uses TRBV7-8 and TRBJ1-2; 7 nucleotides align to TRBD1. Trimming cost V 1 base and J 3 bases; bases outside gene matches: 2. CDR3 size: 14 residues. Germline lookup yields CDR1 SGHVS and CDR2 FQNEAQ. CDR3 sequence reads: CASSLGGTDYGYTF. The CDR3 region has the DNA TGTGCCAGCAGCTTAGGAGGGACAGACTATGGCTACACCTTC.

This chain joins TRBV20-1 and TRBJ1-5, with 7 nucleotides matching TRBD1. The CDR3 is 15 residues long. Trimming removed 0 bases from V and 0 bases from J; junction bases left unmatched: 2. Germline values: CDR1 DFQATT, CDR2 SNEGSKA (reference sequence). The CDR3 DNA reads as TGCAGTGCTAGAGATGGGACAGATAGCAATCAGCCCCAGCATTTT. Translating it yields CSARDGTDSNQPQHF.

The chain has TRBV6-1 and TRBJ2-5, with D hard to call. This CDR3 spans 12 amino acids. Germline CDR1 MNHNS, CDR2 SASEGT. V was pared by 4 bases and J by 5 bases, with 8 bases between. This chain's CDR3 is CASSGFRETQYF. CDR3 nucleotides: TGTGCCAGCAGTGGGTTTCGGGAGACCCAGTACTTC.

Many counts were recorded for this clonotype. The CDR3 is CASSLGPEAFF. CDR3 nucleotides: TGCGCCAGCAGCTTGGGACCTGAAGCTTTCTTT. The chain carries TRBV5-1 and TRBJ1-1; D is ambiguous. From germline, CDR1 is SGHRS and CDR2 YFSETQ. CDR3 length: 11 residues. V was pared by 0 bases and J by 6 bases, with 3 bases between.

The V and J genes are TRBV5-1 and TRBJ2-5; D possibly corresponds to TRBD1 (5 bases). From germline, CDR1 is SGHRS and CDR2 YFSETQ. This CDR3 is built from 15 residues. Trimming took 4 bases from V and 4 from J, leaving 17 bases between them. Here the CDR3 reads CASSPNRRDLETQYF. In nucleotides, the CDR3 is TGCGCCAGCAGCCCCAACCGCAGGGATCTAGAGACCCAGTACTTC. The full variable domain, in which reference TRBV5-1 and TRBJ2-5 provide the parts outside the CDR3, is KAGVTQTPRYLIKTRGQQVTLSCSPISGHRSVSWYQQTPGQGLQFLFEYFSETQRNKGNFPGRFSGRQFSNSRSEMNVSTLELGDSALYLCASSPNRRDLETQYFGPGTRLLVL.

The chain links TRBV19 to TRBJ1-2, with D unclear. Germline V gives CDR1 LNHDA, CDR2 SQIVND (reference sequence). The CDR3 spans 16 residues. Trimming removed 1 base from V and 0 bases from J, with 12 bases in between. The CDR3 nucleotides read TGTGCCAGTAGTATAGCTACGGGGAGTTCTAACTATGGCTACACCTTC. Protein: CASSIATGSSNYGYTF.

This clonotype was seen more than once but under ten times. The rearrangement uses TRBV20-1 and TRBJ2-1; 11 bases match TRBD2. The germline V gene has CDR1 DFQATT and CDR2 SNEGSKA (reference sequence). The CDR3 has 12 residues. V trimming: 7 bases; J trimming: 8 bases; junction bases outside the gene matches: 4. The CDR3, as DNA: TGCAGTGGACTAGCGGGATTGGATGAGCAGTTCTTC. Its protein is CSGLAGLDEQFF.

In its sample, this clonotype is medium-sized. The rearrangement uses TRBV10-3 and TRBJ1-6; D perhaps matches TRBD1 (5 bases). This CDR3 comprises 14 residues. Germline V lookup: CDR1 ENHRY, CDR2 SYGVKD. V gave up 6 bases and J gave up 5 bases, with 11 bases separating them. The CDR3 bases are TGTGCCATCAGGAAGGGGACTGATAATTCACCCCTCCACTTT. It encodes CAIRKGTDNSPLHF.

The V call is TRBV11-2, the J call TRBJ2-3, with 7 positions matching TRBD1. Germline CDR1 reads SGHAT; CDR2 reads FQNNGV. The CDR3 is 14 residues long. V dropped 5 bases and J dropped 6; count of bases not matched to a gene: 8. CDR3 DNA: TGTGCCAGCAGCCCGACAGGGCTTGCGGATACGCAGTATTTT. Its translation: CASSPTGLADTQYF. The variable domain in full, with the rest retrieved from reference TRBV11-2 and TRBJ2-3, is EAGVAQSPRYKIIEKRQSVAFWCNPISGHATLYWYQQILGQGPKLLIQFQNNGVVDDSQLPKDRFSAERLKGVDSTLKIQPAKLEDSAVYLCASSPTGLADTQYFGPGTRLTVL.

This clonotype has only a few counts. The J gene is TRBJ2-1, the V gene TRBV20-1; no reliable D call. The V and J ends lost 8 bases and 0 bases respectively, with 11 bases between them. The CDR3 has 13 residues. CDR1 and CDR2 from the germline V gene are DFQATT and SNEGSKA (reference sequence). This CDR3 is CSSNPSSYNEQFF. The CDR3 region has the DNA TGCAGTTCTAATCCTAGCTCCTACAATGAGCAGTTCTTC.

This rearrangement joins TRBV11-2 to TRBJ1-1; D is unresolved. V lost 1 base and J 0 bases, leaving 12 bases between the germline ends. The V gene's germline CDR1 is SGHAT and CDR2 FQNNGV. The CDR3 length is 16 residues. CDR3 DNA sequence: TGTGCCAGCAGCTTAGCGGGTTTGGGCGTGAACACTGAAGCTTTCTTT. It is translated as CASSLAGLGVNTEAFF. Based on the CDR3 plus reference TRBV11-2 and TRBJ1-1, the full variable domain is EAGVAQSPRYKIIEKRQSVAFWCNPISGHATLYWYQQILGQGPKLLIQFQNNGVVDDSQLPKDRFSAERLKGVDSTLKIQPAKLEDSAVYLCASSLAGLGVNTEAFFGQGTRLTVV.

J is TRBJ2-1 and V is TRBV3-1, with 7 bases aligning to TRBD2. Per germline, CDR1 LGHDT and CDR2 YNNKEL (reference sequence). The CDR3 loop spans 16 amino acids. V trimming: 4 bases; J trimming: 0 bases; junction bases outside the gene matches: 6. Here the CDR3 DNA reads TGTGCCAGCAGCCTGCAAGCGGGGAGCTCCTACAATGAGCAGTTCTTC. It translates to CASSLQAGSSYNEQFF.

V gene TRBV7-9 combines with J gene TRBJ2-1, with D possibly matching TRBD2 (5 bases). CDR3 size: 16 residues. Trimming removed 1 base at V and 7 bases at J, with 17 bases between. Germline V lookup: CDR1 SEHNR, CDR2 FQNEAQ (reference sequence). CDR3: CASSLGRALLWNEQFF. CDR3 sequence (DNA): TGTGCCAGCAGCTTAGGGCGGGCACTGCTTTGGAATGAGCAGTTCTTC.

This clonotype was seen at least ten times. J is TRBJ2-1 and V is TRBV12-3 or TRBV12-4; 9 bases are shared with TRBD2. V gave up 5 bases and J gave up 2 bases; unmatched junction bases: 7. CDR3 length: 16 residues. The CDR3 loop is CASSPQKRGAYNEQFF. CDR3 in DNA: TGTGCCAGCAGTCCCCAAAAGCGGGGGGCCTACAATGAGCAGTTCTTC.

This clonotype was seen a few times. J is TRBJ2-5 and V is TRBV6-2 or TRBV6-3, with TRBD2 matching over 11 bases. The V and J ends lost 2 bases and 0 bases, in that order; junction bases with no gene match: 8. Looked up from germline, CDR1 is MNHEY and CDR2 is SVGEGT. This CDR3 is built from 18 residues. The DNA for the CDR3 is TGTGCCAGCAGTTACGGGCTAGCGGGAGGTGGGTACCAAGAGACCCAGTACTTC. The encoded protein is CASSYGLAGGGYQETQYF.

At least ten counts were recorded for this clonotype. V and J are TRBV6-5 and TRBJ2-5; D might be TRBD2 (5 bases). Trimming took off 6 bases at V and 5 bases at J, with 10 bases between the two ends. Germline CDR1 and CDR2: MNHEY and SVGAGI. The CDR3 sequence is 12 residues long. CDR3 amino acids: CASRGSAETQYF. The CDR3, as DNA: TGTGCCAGCAGGGGTAGCGCCGAGACCCAGTACTTC.

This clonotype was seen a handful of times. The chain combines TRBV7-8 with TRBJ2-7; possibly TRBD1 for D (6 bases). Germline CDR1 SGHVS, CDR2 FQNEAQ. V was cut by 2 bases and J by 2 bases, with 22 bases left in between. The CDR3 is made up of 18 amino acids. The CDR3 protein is CASSLRASGRGITYEQYF. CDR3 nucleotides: TGTGCCAGCAGCTTAAGGGCGTCGGGCAGGGGAATTACCTACGAGCAGTACTTC.

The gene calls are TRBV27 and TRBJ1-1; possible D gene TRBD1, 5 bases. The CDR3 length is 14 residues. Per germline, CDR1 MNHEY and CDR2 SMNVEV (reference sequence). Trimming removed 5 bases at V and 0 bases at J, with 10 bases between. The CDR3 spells CASSTTAMNTEAFF. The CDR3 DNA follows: TGTGCCAGCAGTACGACAGCTATGAACACTGAAGCTTTCTTT.

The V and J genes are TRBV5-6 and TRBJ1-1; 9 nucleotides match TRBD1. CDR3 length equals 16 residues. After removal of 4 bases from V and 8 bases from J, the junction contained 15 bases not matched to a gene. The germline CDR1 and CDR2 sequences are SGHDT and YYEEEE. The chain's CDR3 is CASSDPGRTGATEAFF. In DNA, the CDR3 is TGTGCCAGCAGCGACCCGGGTAGGACAGGGGCTACCGAAGCTTTCTTT.

The DNA for the CDR3 is TGCGCCAGCAGTGATAGACCCAACACCGGGGAGCTGTTTTTT. As protein: CASSDRPNTGELFF. The genes are TRBV10-1 and TRBJ2-2; D unclear. Between the trimmed V and J ends, which lost 3 bases and 2 bases, there was a span of 7 bases. Germline V lookup: CDR1 WNHNN, CDR2 SYGVQD (reference sequence). The CDR3 is made up of 14 amino acids.

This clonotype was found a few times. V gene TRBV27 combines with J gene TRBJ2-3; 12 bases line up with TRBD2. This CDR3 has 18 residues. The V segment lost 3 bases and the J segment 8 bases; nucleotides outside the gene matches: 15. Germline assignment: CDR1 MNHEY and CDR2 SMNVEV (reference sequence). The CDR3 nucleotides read TGTGCCAGCAGTTTTCGGTGGGGGGGACTAGCGGGCATGGGTACGCAGTATTTT. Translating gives CASSFRWGGLAGMGTQYF.